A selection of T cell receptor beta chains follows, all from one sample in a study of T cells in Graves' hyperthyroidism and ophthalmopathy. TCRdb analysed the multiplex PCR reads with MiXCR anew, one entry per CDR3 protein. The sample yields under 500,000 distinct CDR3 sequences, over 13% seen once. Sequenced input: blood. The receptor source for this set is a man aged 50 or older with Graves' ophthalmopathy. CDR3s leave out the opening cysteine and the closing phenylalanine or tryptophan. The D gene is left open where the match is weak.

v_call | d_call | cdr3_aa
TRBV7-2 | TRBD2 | ASRQTGTSGMQTQY
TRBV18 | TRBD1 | ASSPPTGQEETQY
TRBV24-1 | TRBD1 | ATSDLQRDRGKNEQF
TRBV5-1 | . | ASSLGDFLITDTQY
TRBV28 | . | ASSPGPGLKHTDTQY
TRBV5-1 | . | ASSAASLAYEQY
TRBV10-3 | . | AISMEGVSNSPLH
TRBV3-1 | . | ASSPPQGNEQY
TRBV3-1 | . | ASSQDLRANWYNEQF
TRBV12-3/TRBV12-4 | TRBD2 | ASRDAGVQGEQY
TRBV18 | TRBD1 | ASSSDRATGELF
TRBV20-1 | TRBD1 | SAWDRGNYGYT
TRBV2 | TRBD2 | ASKTSGNTDTQY
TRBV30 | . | AWRGSDSPLH
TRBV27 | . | ASSPTGQGGNIQY
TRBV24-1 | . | ATSDLPNQETQY
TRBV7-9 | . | ASSLGLLKKDNEQF
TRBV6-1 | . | ASRVSENSYNEQF
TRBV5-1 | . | ASSNGASTYEQY
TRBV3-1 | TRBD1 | ASSQRDRGTFHEKLF
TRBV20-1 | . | SASSRGYYNEQF
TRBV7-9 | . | ASSLDAQPQH
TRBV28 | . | ASTSGGYEQY
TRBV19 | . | ASSTTQRAGANVLT
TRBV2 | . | ASRMGLSQNTQY
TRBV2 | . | ASKDPLGFNEQF
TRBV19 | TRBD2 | ASSYLAGKTDTQY
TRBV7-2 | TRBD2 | ASSYATAGGYEQY
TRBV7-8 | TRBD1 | ASSLMTGSGNTIY
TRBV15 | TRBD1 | ATSRVARGPRTEAF
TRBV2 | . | ASSGRRANTGELF
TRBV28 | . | ASASGEQY
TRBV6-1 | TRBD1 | AMTTGGPNTEAF
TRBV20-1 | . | SARDWTKTETQY
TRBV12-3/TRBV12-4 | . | ASTQDLRDFKQF
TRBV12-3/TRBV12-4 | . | ASTLGQGGGFNEQF
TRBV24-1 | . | ATSSRDTVKNTEAF
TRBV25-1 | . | ASGGSRPYEQY
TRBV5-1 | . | ASSLGWSSSVQETQY
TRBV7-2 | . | ASSVQGGNEQF
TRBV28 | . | ASAIAGQGTGELF
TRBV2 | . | ASSDGPTGKGTQY
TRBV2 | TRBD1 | ASQGAGRTEAF
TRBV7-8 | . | ASSFLGLAAYGYT
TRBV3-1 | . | ASRTTGGSLTGYT
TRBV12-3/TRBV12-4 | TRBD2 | VSRTGTSGIYEQY
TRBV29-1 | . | SVEPHVGTSYYGYT
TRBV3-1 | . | ASSRMGSYGGYT
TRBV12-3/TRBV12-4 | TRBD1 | ASSLGGQPYNEQF
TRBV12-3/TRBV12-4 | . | ASSLGSGQVATGELF
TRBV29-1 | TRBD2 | SLRLAGRSDTQY
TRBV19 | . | ASSIPGPLARSDTQY
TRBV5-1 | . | ASSLPRSNQPQH
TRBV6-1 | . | ASRGHTNYSGNTIY
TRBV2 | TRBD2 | ASSEASGRTGELF
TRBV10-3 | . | AISESGGMSYEQY
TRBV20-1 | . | SARAVGQPDEKLF
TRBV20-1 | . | SVDTQGTEAF
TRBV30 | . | AWMAGTNTGELF
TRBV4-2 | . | ASSQGGGAGELF